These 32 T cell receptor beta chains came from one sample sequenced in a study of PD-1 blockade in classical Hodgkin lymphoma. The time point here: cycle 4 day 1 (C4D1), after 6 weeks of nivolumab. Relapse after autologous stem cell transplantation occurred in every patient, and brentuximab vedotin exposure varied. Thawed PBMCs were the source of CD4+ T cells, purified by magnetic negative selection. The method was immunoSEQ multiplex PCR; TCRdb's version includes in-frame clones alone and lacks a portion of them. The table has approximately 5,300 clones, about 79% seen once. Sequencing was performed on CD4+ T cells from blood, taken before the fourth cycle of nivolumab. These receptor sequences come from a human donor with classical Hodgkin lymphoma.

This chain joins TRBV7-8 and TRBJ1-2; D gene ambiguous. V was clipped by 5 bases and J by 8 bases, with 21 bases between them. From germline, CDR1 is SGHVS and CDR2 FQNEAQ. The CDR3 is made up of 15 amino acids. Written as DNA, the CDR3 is TGTGCCAGCAGCCCCACAAGGAGGACCAATGGCGGCTACACCTTC. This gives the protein CASSPTRRTNGGYTF.

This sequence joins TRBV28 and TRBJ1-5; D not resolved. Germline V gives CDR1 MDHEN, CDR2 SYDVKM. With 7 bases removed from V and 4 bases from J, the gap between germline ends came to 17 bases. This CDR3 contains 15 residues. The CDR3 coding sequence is TGTGCCAGCACCCAAAGCTCGTCATCGAATCAGCCCCAGCATTTT. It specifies CASTQSSSSNQPQHF.

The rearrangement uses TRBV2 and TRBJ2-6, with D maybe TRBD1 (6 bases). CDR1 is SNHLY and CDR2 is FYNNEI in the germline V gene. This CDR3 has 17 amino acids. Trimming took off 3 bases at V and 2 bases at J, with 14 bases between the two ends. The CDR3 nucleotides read TGTGCCAGCAGTGAGTCCGACAGGACTCCTGGGGCCAACGTCCTGACTTTC. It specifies CASSESDRTPGANVLTF.

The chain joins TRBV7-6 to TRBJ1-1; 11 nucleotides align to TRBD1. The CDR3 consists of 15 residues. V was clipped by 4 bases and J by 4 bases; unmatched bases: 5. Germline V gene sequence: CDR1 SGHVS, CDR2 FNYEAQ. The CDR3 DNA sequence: TGTGCCAGCAGCTCGGGACAGGGGGGAGGCACTGAAGCTTTCTTT. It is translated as CASSSGQGGGTEAFF.

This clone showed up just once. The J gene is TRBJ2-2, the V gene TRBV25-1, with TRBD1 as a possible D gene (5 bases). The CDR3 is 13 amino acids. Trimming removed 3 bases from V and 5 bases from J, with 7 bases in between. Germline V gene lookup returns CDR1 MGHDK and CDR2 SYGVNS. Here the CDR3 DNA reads TGTGCCAGCAGTGACAGGGCGACCGGGGAGCTGTTTTTT. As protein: CASSDRATGELFF.

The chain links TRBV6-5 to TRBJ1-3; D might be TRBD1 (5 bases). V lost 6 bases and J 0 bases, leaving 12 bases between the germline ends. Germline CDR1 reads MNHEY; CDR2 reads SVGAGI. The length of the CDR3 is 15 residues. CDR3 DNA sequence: TGTGCCAGCAGCCCTGGGCAGGGCTCTGGAAACACCATATATTTT. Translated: CASSPGQGSGNTIYF.

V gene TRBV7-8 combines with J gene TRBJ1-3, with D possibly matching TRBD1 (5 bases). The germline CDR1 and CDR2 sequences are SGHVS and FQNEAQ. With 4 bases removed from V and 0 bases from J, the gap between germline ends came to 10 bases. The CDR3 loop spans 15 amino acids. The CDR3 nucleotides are TGTGCCAGCAGCTCCGGTAGGGGCTCTGGAAACACCATATATTTT. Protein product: CASSSGRGSGNTIYF.

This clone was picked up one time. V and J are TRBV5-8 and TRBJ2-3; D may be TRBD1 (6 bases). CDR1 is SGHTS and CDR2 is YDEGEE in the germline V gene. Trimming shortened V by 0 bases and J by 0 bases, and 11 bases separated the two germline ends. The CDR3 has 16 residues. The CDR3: CASSLGQGTSTDTQYF. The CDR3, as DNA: TGTGCCAGCAGCTTGGGGCAGGGGACAAGCACAGATACGCAGTATTTT. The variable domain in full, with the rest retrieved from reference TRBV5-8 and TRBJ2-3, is EAGVTQSPTHLIKTRGQQATLRCSPISGHTSVYWYQQALGLGLQFLLWYDEGEERNRGNFPPRFSGRQFPNYSSELNVNALELEDSALYLCASSLGQGTSTDTQYFGPGTRLTVL.

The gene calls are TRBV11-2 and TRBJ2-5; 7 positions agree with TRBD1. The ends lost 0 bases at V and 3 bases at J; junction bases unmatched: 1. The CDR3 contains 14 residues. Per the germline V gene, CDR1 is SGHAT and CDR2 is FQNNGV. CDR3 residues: CASSLDRGKETQYF. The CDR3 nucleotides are TGTGCCAGCAGCTTAGACAGGGGGAAAGAGACCCAGTACTTC.

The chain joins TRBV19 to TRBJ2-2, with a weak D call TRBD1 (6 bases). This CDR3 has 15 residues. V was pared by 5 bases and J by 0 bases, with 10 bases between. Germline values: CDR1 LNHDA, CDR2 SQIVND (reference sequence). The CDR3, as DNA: TGTGCCAGTAGTCCCCCAGGGGCGAACACCGGGGAGCTGTTTTTT. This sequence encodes CASSPPGANTGELFF.

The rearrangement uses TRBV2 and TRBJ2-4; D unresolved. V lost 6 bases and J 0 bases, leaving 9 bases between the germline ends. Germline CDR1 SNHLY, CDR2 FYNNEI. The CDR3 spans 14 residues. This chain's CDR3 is CASRALIAKNIQYF. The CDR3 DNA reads TGTGCCAGCAGAGCATTAATAGCCAAAAACATTCAGTACTTC. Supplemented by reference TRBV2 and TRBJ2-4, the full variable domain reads EPEVTQTPSHQVTQMGQEVILRCVPISNHLYFYWYRQILGQKVEFLVSFYNNEISEKSEIFDDQFSVERPDGSNFTLKIRSTKLEDSAMYFCASRALIAKNIQYFGAGTRLSVL.

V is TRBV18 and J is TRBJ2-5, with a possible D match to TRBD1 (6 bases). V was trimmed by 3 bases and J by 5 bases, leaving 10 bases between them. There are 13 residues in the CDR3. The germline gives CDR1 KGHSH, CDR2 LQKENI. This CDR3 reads CASSPGQGETQYF. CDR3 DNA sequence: TGTGCCAGCTCACCGGGCCAGGGGGAGACCCAGTACTTC.

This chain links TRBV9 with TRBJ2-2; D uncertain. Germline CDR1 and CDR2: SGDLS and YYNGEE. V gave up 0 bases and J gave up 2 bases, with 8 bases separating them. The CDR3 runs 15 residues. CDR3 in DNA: TGTGCCAGCAGCGTAGCTGGGTTCAACACCGGGGAGCTGTTTTTT. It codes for CASSVAGFNTGELFF.

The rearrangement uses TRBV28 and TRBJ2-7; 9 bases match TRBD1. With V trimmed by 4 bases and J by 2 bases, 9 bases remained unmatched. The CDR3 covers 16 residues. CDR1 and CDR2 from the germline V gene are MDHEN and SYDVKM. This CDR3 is CASSSLGQGTPYEQYF. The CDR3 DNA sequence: TGTGCCAGCAGTTCCCTAGGACAGGGGACACCCTACGAGCAGTACTTC.

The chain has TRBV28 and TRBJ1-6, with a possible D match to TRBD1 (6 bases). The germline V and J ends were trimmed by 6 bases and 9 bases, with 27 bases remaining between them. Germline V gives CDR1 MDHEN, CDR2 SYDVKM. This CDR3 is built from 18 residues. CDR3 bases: TGTGCCAGCAGCCCACTTTCCGTACGGGGGCTCTACCGTTCACCCCTCCACTTT. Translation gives CASSPLSVRGLYRSPLHF.

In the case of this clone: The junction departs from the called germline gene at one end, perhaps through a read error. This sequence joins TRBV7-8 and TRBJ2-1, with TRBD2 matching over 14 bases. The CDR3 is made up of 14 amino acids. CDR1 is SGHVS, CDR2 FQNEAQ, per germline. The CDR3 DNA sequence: TGCGGGACTAGCGGGGGATCCGTTGGGAATGAGCAGTTCTTC. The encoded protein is CGTSGGSVGNEQFF. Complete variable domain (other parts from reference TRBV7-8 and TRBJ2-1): GAGVSQSPRYKVAKRGQDVALRCDPISGHVSLFWYQQALGQGPEFLTYFQNEAQLDKSGLPSDRFFAERPEGSVSTLKIQRTQQEDSAVYLCGTSGGSVGNEQFFGPGTRLTVL.

CDR3 region: CASSVRYHESRGYTF. The CDR3 DNA follows: TGTGCCAGCAGCGTACGCTACCACGAGTCTCGGGGCTACACCTTC. The rearrangement joins TRBV9 to TRBJ1-2; D remains ambiguous. Germline V lookup: CDR1 SGDLS, CDR2 YYNGEE. The V and J ends lost 1 base and 8 bases respectively, with 18 bases between them. The CDR3 consists of 15 residues. Full variable domain (remainder filled in from reference TRBV9 and TRBJ1-2): DSGVTQTPKHLITATGQRVTLRCSPRSGDLSVYWYQQSLDQGLQFLIQYYNGEERAKGNILERFSAQQFPDLHSELNLSSLELGDSALYFCASSVRYHESRGYTFGSGTRLTVV.

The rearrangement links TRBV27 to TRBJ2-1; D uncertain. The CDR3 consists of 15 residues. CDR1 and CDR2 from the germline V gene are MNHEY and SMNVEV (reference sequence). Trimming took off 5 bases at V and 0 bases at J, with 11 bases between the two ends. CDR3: CASSPYYSSYNEQFF. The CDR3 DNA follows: TGTGCCAGCAGTCCCTACTATAGCTCCTACAATGAGCAGTTCTTC.

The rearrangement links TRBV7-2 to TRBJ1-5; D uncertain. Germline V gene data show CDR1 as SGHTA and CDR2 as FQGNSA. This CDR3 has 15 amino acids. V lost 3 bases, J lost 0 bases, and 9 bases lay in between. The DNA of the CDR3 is TGTGCCAGCAGCTTGGTGGGCTATAGCAATCAGCCCCAGCATTTT. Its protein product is CASSLVGYSNQPQHF.

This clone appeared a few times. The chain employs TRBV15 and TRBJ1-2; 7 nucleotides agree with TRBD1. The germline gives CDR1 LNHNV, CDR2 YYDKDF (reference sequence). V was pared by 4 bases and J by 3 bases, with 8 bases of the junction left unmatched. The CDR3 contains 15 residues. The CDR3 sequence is CATSTYRGGDYGYTF. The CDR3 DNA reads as TGTGCCACCAGCACCTACAGGGGAGGCGACTATGGCTACACCTTC.

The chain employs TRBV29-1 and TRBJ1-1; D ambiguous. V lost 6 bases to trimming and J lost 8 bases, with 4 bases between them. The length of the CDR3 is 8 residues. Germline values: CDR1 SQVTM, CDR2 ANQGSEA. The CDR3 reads CSVDEAFF. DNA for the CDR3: TGCAGCGTCGACGAAGCTTTCTTT.

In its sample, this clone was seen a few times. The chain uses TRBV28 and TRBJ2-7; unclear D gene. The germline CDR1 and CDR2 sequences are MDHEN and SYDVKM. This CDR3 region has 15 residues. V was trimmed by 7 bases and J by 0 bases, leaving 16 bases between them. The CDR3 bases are TGTGCCAGCACCTCAGGACCCAAAAGCTCCTACGAGCAGTACTTC. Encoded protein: CASTSGPKSSYEQYF.

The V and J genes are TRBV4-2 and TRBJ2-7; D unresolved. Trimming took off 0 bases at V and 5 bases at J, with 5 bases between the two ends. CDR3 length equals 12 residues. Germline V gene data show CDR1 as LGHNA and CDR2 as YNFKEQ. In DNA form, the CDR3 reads TGTGCCAGCAGCCAAGAAAGGGACGAGCAGTACTTC. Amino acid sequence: CASSQERDEQYF.

The CDR3 region is CASASRGVQVEETQYF. The CDR3 region has the DNA TGTGCCAGCGCCTCAAGGGGGGTTCAGGTAGAGGAGACCCAGTACTTC. This chain joins TRBV6-4 and TRBJ2-5; either TRBD1 or TRBD2 may fit D (6 bases each). The V end lost 8 bases, the J end lost 5 bases, and 24 bases lay between the germline ends. CDR1 and CDR2 (germline): MRHNA, SNTAGT. The CDR3 runs 16 residues.

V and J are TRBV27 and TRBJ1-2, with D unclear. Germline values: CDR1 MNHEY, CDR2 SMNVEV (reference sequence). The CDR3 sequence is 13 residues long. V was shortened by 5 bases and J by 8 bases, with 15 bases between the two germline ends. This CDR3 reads CASSPLGLSGYTF. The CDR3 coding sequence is TGTGCCAGCAGTCCCCTTGGGTTATCGGGCTACACCTTC.

The CDR3 coding sequence is TGTGCCAGCAGCTTAGAAACCGGGACAGGGGGCATGAGGACTGAAGCTTTCTTT. This encodes CASSLETGTGGMRTEAFF. This rearrangement joins TRBV7-2 to TRBJ1-1; 12 nucleotides line up with TRBD1. There are 18 residues in the CDR3. CDR1 is SGHTA, CDR2 FQGNSA, per germline. After removal of 1 base from V and 5 bases from J, the junction contained 11 bases not matched to a gene.

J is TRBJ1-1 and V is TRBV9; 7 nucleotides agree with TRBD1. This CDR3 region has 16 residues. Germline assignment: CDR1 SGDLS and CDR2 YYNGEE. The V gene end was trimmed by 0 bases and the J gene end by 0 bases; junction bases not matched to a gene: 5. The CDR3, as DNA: TGTGCCAGCAGCGTAGAAGGGACAGTCTTGAACACTGAAGCTTTCTTT. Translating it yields CASSVEGTVLNTEAFF.

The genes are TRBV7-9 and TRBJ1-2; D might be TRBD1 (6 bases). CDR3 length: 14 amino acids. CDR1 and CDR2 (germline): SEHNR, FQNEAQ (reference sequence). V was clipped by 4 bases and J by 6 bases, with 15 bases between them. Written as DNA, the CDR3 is TGTGCCAGCAGCTCTCGGCCTCCAGGGGATGGCTACACCTTC. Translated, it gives CASSSRPPGDGYTF.

CDR3 loop: CASSLPGKLNSPLHF. The CDR3 DNA reads TGTGCCAGCAGTTTACCAGGGAAGTTGAATTCACCCCTCCACTTT. V is TRBV28 and J is TRBJ1-6, with D possibly being TRBD1 (5 bases). Germline V gives CDR1 MDHEN, CDR2 SYDVKM. Trimming removed 2 bases from V and 7 bases from J, with 12 bases in between. The CDR3 extends over 15 amino acids.

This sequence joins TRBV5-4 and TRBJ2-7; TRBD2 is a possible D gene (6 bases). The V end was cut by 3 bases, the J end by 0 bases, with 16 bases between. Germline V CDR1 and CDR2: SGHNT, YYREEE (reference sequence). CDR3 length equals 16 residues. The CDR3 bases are TGTGCCAGCAGCTCGTTCCTGGGCGGGGTCTCCTACGAGCAGTACTTC. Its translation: CASSSFLGGVSYEQYF.

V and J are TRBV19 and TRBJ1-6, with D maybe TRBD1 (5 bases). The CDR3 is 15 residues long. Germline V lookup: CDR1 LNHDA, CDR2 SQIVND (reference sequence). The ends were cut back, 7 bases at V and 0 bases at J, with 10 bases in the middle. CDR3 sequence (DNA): TGTGCCAGTAAGGAGGGGTACTCCTATAATTCACCCCTCCACTTT. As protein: CASKEGYSYNSPLHF. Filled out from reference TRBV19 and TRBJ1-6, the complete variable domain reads DGGITQSPKYLFRKEGQNVTLSCEQNLNHDAMYWYRQDPGQGLRLIYYSQIVNDFQKGDIAEGYSVSREKKESFPLTVTSAQKNPTAFYLCASKEGYSYNSPLHFGNGTRLTVT.

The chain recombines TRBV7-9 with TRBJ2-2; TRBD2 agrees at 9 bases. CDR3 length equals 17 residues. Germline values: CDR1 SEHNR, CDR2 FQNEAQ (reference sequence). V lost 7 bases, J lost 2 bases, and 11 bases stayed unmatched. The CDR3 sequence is CASTDPTSGYNTGELFF. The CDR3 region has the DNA TGTGCCAGCACCGACCCAACTAGCGGGTATAACACCGGGGAGCTGTTTTTT.